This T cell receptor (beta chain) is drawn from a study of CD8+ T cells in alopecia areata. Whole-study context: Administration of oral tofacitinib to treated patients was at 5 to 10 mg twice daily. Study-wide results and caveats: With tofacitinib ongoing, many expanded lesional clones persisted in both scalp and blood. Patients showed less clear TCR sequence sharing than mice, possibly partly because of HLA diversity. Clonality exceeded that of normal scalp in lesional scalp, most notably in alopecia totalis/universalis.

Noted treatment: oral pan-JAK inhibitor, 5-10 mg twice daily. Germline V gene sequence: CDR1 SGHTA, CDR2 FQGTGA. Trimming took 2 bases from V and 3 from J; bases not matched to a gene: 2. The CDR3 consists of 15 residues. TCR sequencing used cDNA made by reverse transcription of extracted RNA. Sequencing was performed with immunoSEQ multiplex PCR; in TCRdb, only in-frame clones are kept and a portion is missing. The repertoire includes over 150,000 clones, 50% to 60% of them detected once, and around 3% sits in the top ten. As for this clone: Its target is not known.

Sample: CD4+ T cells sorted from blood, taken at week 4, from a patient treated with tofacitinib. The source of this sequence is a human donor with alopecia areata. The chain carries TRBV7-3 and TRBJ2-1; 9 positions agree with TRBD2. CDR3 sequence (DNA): TGTGCCAGCAGCTTAGCGGGGGGGCTCTACAATGAGCAGTTCTTC. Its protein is CASSLAGGLYNEQFF.